The clone carrying this T cell receptor beta chain was recorded a few times. Every bit of the isolated RNA underwent reverse transcription, so sequencing read expressed TCRB transcripts. Produced via immunoSEQ multiplex PCR; TCRdb's table is partial and in-frame only. The repertoire holds over 700,000 clones, about a sixth seen once, with 0.023% in the top ten. The data were taken from a study of beta chain features in type 1 diabetes. Study-wide context: Healthy donors and patients showed comparable age, gender and cell yields. Sorted cells, some 110,000,000 in number, were examined across all samples.

Sorting with CD45RO/CCR7/CD25/CD127/CD95/CD27 yielded naive, central memory, regulatory and stem-like memory CD4+ cells. The CDR3 has 15 amino acids. Trimming removed 2 bases from V and 3 bases from J, with 13 bases in between. Germline V gives CDR1 SGHTA, CDR2 FQGNSA. The TCR originated in a woman younger than 30 in good health. The V and J genes are TRBV7-2 and TRBJ1-2; D is unresolved. Sequencing used naive CD4+ T cells from blood. DNA for the CDR3: TGTGCCAGCAGCTTAAACCTCCGAGGGCACTATGGCTACACCTTC. Encoded protein: CASSLNLRGHYGYTF.